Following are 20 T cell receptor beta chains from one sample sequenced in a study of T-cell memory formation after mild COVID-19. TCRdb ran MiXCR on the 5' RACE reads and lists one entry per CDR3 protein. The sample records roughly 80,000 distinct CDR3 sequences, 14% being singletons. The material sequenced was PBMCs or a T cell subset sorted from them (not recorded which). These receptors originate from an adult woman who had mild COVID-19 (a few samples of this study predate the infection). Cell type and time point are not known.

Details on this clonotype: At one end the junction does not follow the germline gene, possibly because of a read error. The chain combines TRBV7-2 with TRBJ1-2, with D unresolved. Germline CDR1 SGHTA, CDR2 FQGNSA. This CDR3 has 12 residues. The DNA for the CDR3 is TGTTCCAGCAGCTTAACGGGCTATGGCTACACCTTC. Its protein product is CSSSLTGYGYTF. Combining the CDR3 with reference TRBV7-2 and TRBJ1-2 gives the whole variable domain GAGVSQSPSNKVTEKGKDVELRCDPISGHTALYWYRQSLGQGLEFLIYFQGNSAPDKSGLPSDRFSAERTGGSVSTLTIQRTQQEDSAVYLCSSSLTGYGYTFGSGTRLTVV.

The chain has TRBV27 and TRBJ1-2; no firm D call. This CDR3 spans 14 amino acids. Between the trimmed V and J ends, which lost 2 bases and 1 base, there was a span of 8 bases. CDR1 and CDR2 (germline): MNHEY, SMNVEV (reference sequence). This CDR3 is CASSLNGFNYGYTF. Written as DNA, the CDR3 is TGTGCCAGCAGTTTAAATGGATTTAACTATGGCTACACCTTC.

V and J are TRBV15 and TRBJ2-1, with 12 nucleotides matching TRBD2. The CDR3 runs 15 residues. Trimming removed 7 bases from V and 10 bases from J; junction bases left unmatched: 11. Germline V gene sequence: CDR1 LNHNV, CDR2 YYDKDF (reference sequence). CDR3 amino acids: CATTTKTSGGREQFF. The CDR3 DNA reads TGTGCCACCACCACGAAGACTAGCGGGGGCAGGGAGCAGTTCTTC. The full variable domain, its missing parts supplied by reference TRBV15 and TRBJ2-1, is DAMVIQNPRYQVTQFGKPVTLSCSQTLNHNVMYWYQQKSSQAPKLLFHYYDKDFNNEADTPDNFQSRRPNTSFCFLDIRSPGLGDTAMYLCATTTKTSGGREQFFGPGTRLTVL.

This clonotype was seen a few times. As DNA, the CDR3 is TGTGCCAGCAGCTCTAGACAGGGGCTGGATGTTGGAGAGACCCAGTACTTC. Its translation: CASSSRQGLDVGETQYF. J is TRBJ2-5 and V is TRBV7-8, with 8 bases fitting TRBD1. Germline CDR1 is SGHVS and CDR2 is FQNEAQ. V was clipped by 4 bases and J by 4 bases; unmatched bases: 14. This CDR3 region has 17 residues.

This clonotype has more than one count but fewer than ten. CDR3 in DNA: TGCGCCAGCAGCCAAGATAATGGCATGAACAGGGAAGCTTTCTTT. Encoded protein: CASSQDNGMNREAFF. The rearrangement joins TRBV4-3 to TRBJ1-1; TRBD1 might be the D (5 bases). The V end was cut by 0 bases, the J end by 8 bases, with 16 bases between. Germline CDR1 LGHNA, CDR2 YSLEER. The CDR3 spans 15 residues.

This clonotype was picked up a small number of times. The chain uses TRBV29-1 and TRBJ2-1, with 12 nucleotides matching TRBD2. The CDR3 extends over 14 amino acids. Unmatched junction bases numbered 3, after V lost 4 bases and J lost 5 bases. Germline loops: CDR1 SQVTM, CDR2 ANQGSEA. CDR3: CSVAGLAGHNEQFF. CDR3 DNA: TGCAGCGTTGCGGGACTAGCGGGTCACAATGAGCAGTTCTTC.

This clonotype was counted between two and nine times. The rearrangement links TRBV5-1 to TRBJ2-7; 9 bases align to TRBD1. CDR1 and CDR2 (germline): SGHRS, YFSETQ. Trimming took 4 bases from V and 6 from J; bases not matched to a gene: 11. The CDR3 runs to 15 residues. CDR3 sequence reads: CASSGTGGRVGEQYF. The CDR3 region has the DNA TGCGCCAGCAGCGGCACAGGGGGCCGAGTAGGCGAGCAGTACTTC.

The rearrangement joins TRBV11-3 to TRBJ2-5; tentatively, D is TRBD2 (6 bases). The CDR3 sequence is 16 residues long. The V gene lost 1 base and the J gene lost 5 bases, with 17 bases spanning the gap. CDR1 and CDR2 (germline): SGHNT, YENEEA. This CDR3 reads CASSLGGAGSLETQYF. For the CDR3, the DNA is TGTGCCAGCAGCTTAGGAGGTGCGGGATCTCTGGAGACCCAGTACTTC.

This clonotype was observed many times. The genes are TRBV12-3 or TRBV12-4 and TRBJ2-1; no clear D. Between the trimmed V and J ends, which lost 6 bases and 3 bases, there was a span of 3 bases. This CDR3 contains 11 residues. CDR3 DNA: TGTGCCAGCAGCAACTACAATGAGCAGTTCTTC. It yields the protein CASSNYNEQFF.

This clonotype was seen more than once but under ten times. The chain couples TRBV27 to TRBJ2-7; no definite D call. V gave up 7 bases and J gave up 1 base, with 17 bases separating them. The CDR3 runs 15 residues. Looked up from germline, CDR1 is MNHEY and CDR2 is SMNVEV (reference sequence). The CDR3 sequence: CASKLQGRASYEQYF. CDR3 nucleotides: TGTGCCAGCAAATTACAAGGTCGCGCTTCCTACGAGCAGTACTTC.

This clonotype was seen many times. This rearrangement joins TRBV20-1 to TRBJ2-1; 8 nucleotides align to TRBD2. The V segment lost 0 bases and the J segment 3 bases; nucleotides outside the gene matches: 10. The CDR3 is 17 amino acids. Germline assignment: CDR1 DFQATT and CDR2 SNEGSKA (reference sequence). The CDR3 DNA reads TGCAGTGCTAGAGATCGGGCTAGCGGGTTAGTCTACAATGAGCAGTTCTTC. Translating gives CSARDRASGLVYNEQFF.

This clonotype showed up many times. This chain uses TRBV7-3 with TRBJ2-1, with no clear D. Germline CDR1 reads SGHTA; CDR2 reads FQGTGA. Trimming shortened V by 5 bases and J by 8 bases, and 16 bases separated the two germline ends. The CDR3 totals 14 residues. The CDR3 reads CASSPPVTPHEQFF. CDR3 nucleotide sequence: TGTGCCAGCAGCCCCCCGGTGACACCCCATGAGCAGTTCTTC.

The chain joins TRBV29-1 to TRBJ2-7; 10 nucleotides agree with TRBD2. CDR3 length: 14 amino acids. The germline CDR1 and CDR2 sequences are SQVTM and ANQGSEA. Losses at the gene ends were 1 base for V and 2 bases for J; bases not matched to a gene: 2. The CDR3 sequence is CSVEGTSGTYEQYF. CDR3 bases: TGCAGCGTTGAAGGGACTAGCGGCACCTACGAGCAGTACTTC.

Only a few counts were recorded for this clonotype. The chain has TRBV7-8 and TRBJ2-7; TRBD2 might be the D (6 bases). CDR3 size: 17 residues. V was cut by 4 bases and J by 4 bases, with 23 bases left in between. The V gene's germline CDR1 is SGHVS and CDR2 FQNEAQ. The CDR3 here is CASSSSGGVPQVYEQYF. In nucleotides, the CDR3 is TGTGCCAGCAGCTCCTCCGGGGGAGTGCCCCAGGTATACGAGCAGTACTTC.

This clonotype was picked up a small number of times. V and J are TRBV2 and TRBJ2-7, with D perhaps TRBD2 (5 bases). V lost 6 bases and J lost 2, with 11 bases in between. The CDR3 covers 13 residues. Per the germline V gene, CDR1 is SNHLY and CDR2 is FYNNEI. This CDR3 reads CASRVDGAYEQYF. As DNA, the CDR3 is TGTGCCAGCAGGGTGGACGGGGCCTACGAGCAGTACTTC.

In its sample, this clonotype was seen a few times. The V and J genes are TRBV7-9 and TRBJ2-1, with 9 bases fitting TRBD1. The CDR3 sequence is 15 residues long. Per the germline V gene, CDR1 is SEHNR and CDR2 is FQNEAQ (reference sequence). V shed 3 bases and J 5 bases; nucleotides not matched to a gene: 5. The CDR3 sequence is CASSFRQGVHNEQFF. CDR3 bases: TGTGCCAGCAGCTTTAGACAGGGGGTCCACAATGAGCAGTTCTTC.

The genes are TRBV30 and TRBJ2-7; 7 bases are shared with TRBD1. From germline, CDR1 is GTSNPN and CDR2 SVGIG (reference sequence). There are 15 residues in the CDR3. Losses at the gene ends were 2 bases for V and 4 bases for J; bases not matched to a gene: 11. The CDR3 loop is CAWSLTGQQDYEQYF. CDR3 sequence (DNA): TGTGCCTGGAGTTTAACGGGACAGCAAGATTACGAGCAGTACTTC.

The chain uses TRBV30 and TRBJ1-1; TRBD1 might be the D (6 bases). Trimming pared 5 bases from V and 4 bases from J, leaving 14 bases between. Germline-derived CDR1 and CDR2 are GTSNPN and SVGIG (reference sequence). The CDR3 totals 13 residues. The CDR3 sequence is CAWALQGSTEAFF. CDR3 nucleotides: TGTGCCTGGGCTCTCCAGGGGAGCACTGAAGCTTTCTTT.

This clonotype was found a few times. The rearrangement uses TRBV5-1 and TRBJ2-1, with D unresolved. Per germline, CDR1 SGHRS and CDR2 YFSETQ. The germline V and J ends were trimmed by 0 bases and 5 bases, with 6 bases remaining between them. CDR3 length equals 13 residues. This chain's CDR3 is CASSLVGNNEQFF. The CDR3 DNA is TGCGCCAGCAGCTTGGTGGGGAACAATGAGCAGTTCTTC.

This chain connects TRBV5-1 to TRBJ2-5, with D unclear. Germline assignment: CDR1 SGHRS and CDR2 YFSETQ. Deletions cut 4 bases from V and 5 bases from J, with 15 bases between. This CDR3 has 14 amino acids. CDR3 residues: CASSTDDNLETQYF. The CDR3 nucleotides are TGCGCCAGCAGCACCGATGACAATTTGGAGACCCAGTACTTC.